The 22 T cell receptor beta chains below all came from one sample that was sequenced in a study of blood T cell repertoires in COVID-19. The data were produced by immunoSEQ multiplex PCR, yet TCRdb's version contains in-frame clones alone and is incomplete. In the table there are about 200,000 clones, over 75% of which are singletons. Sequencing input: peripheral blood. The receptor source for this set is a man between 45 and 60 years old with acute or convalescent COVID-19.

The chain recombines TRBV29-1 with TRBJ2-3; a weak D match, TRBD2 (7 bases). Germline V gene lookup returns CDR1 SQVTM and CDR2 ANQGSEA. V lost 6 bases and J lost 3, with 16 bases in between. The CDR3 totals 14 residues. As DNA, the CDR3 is TGCAGCGTGGAAACAGGGAGGGAAACAGATACGCAGTATTTT. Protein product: CSVETGRETDTQYF.

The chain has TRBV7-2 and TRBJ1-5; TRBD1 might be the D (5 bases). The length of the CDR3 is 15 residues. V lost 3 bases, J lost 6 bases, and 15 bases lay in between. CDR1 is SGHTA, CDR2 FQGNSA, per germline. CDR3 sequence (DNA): TGTGCCAGCAGCTTGGGAAGGGGCGAAGGTCAGCCCCAGCATTTT. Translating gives CASSLGRGEGQPQHF.

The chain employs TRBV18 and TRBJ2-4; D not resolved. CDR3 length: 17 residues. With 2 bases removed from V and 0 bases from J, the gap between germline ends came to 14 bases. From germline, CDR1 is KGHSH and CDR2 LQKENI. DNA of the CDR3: TGTGCCAGCTCACCATTCACAGACCTTACAGCCAAAAACATTCAGTACTTC. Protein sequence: CASSPFTDLTAKNIQYF.

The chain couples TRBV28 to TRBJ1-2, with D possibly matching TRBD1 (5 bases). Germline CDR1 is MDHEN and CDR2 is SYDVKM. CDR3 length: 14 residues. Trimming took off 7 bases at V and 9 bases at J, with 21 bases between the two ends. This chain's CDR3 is CASMSWGGDFRYTF. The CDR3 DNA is TGTGCCAGCATGTCATGGGGCGGCGATTTCCGCTACACCTTC.

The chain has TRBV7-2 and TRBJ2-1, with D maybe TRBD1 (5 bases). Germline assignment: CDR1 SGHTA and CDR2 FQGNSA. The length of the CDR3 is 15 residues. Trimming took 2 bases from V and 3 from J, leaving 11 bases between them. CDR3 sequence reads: CASSLLGENYNEQFF. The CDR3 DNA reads TGTGCCAGCAGCTTACTAGGGGAAAACTACAATGAGCAGTTCTTC.

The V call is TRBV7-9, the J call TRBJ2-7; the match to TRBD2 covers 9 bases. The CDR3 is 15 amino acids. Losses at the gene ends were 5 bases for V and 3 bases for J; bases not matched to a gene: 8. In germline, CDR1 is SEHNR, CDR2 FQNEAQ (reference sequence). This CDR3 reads CASSLRGGRGYEQYF. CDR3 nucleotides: TGTGCCAGCAGCCTGCGGGGGGGCAGGGGCTACGAGCAGTACTTC.

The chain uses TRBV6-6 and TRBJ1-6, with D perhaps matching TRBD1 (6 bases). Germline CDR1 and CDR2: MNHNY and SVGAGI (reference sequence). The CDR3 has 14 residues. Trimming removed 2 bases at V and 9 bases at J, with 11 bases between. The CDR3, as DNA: TGTGCCAGCAGTTACCTACAGGGAAGTTCACCCCTCCACTTT. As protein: CASSYLQGSSPLHF.

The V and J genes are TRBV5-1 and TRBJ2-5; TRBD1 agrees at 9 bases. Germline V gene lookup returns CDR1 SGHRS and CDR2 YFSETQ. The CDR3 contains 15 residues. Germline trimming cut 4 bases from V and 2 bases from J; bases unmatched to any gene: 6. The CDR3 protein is CASSRLGTGQETQYF. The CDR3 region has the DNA TGCGCCAGCAGCCGCCTCGGGACAGGGCAAGAGACCCAGTACTTC.

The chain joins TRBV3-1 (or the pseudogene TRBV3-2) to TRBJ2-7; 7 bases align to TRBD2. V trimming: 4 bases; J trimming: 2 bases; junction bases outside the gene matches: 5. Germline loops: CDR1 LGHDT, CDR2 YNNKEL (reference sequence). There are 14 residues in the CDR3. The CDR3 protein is CASSPGTTTYEQYF. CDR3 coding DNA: TGTGCCAGCAGCCCCGGGACTACGACCTACGAGCAGTACTTC.

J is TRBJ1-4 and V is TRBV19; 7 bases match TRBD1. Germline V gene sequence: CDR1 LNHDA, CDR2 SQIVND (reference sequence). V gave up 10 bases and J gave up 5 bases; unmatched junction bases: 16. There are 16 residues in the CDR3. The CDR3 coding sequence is TGTGCCACCCATAGCCGCAGACAGGGTGACAATGAAAAACTGTTTTTT. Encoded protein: CATHSRRQGDNEKLFF.

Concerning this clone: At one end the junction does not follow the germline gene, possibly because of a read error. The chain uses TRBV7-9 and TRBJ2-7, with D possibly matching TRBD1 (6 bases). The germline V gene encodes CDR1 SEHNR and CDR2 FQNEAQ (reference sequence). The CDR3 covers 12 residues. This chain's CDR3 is CASSPRQAPPIF. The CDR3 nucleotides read TGTGCCAGCAGCCCCAGACAGGCCCCTCCAATCTTC. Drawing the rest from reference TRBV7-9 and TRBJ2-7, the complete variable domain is DTGVSQNPRHKITKRGQNVTFRCDPISEHNRLYWYRQTLGQGPEFLTYFQNEAQLEKSRLLSDRFSAERPKGSFSTLEIQRTEQGDSAMYLCASSPRQAPPIFGPGTRLTVT.

CDR3 nucleotide sequence: TGTGCCAGCAGTTACTCGGTGGTCGACAGTTACGACTACACCTTC. The encoded protein is CASSYSVVDSYDYTF. V is TRBV6-5 and J is TRBJ1-2; possible D gene TRBD1, 5 bases. The CDR3 loop spans 15 amino acids. Germline V lookup: CDR1 MNHEY, CDR2 SVGAGI. V shed 0 bases and J shed 10 bases, with 18 bases lying between them.

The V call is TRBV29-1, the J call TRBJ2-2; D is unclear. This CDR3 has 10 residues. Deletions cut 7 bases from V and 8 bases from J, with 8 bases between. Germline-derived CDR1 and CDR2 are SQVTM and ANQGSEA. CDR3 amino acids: CSATQGELFF. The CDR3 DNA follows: TGCAGCGCTACCCAGGGGGAGCTGTTTTTT.

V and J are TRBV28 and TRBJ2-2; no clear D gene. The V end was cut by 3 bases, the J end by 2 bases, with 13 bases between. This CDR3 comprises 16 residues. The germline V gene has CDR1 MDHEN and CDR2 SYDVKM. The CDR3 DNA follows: TGTGCCAGCAGTTTCGGCGGATTCCTCAACACCGGGGAGCTGTTTTTT. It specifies CASSFGGFLNTGELFF.

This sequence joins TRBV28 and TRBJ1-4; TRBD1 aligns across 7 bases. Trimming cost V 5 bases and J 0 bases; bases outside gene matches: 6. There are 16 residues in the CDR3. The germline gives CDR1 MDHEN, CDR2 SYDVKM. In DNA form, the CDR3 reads TGTGCCAGCAGTCCCGGGACAGCCGCAACTAATGAAAAACTGTTTTTT. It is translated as CASSPGTAATNEKLFF.

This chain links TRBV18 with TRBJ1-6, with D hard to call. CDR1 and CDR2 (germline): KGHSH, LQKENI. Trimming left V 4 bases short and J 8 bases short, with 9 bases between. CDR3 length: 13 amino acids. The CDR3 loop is CASSLQTDSPLHF. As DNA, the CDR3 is TGTGCCAGCTCACTTCAAACAGATTCACCCCTCCACTTT.

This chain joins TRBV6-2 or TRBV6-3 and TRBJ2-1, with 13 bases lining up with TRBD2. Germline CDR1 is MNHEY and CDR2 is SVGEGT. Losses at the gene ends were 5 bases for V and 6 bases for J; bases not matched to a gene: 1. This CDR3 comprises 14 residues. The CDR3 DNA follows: TGTGCCAGCAGTAGACTAGCGGGGGGCAATGAGCAGTTCTTC. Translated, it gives CASSRLAGGNEQFF.

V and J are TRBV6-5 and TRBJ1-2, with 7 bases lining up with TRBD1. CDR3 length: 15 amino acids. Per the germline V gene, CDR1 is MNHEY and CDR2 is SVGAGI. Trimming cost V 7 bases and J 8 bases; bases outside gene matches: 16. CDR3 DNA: TGTGCCAGCAAGGGGTGGGACAGTAACTATGAGGGCTACACCTTC. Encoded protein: CASKGWDSNYEGYTF.

This CDR3 reads CASSLGGTLTDTQYF. The CDR3 region has the DNA TGTGCCAGCTCACTAGGTGGGACACTCACAGATACGCAGTATTTT. This rearrangement joins TRBV18 to TRBJ2-3; the D gene is possibly TRBD1 (6 bases). The V gene's germline CDR1 is KGHSH and CDR2 LQKENI. The length of the CDR3 is 15 residues. V shed 4 bases and J shed 2 bases, with 13 bases lying between them.

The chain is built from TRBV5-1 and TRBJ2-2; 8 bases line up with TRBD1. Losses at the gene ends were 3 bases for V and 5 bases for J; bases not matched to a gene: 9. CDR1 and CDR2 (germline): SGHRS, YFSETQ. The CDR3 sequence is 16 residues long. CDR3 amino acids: CASSSHQGAGTGELFF. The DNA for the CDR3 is TGCGCCAGCAGCTCACACCAGGGGGCGGGAACCGGGGAGCTGTTTTTT.

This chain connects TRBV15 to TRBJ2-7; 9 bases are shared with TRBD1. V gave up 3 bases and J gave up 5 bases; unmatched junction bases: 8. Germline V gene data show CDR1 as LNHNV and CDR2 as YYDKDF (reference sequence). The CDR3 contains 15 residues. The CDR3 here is CATSRTGTGLHEQYF. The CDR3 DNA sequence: TGTGCCACCAGCAGGACCGGGACAGGGCTCCACGAGCAGTACTTC.

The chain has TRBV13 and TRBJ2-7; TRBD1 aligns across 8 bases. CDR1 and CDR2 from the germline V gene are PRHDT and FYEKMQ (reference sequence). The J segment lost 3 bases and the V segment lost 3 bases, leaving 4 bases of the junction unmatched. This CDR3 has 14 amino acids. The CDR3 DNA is TGTGCCAGCAGCTTGGGACAGGCGATCTACGAGCAGTACTTC. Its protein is CASSLGQAIYEQYF.